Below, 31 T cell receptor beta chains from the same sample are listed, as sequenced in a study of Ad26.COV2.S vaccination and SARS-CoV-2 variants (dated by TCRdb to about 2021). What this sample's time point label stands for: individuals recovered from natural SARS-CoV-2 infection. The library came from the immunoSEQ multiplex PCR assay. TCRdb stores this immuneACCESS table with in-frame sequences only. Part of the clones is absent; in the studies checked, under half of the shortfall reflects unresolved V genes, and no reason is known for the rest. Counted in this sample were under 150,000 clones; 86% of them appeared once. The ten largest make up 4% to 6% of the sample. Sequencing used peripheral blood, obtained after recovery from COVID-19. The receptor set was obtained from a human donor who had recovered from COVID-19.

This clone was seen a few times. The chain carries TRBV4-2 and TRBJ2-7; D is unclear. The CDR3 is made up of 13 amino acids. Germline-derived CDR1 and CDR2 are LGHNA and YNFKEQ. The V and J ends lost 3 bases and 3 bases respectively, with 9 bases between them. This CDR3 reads CASSQDAGYEQYF. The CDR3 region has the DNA TGTGCCAGCAGCCAGGACGCCGGCTACGAGCAGTACTTC.

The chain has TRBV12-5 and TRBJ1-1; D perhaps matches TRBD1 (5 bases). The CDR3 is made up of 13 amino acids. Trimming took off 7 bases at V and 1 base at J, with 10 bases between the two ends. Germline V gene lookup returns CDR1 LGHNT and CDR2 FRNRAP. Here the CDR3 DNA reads TGTGCTAGTGCCGGGGGGGGGAACACTGAAGCTTTCTTT. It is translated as CASAGGGNTEAFF.

CDR3 sequence: CASSRALNEKLFF. CDR3 nucleotides: TGTGCCAGCAGTCGGGCCCTAAATGAAAAACTGTTTTTT. The V gene is TRBV2, the J gene TRBJ1-4, with D unresolved. The germline CDR1 and CDR2 sequences are SNHLY and FYNNEI. The CDR3 consists of 13 residues. Trimming pared 5 bases from V and 5 bases from J, leaving 9 bases between.

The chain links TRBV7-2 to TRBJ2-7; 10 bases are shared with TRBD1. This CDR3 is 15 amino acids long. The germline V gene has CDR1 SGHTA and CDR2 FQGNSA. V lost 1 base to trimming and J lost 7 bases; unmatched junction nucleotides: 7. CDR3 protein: CASSLVRQGAGEQYF. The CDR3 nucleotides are TGTGCCAGCAGCTTAGTACGACAGGGGGCGGGTGAGCAGTACTTC.

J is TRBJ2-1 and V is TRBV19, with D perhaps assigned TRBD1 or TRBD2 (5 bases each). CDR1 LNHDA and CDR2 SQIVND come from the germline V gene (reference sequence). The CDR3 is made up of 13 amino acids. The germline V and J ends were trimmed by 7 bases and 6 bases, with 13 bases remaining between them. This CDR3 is CASTPAGTNEQFF. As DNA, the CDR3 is TGTGCCAGTACCCCCGCAGGGACCAATGAGCAGTTCTTC. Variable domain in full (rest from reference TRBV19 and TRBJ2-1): DGGITQSPKYLFRKEGQNVTLSCEQNLNHDAMYWYRQDPGQGLRLIYYSQIVNDFQKGDIAEGYSVSREKKESFPLTVTSAQKNPTAFYLCASTPAGTNEQFFGPGTRLTVL.

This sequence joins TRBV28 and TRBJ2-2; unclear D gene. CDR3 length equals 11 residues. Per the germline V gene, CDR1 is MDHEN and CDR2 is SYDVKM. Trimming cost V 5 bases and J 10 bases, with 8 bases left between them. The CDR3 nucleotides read TGTGCCAGCAGTAAAATAAAGGAGCTGTTTTTT. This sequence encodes CASSKIKELFF.

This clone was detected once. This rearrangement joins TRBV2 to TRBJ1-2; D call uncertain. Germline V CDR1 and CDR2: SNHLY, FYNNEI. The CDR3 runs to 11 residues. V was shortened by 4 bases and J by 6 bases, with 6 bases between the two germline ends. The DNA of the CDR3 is TGTGCCAGCAGTGCCGGGGATGGCTACACCTTC. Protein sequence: CASSAGDGYTF.

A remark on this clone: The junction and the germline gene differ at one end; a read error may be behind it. CDR3 amino acids: CASSPLPSNEQYF. The CDR3 region has the DNA TGTGCCAGCTCTCCACTCCCCTCCAACGAGCAGTACTTC. The chain couples TRBV28 to TRBJ2-7; D gene unclear. Germline V lookup: CDR1 MDHEN, CDR2 SYDVKM. The CDR3 has 13 residues.

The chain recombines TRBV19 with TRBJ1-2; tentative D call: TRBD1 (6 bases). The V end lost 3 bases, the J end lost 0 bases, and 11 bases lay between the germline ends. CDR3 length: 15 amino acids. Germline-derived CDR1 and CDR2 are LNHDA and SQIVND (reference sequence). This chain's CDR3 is CASSIFTGSNYGYTF. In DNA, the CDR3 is TGTGCCAGTAGTATTTTTACAGGGTCTAACTATGGCTACACCTTC. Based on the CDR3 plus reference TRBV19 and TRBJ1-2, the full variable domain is DGGITQSPKYLFRKEGQNVTLSCEQNLNHDAMYWYRQDPGQGLRLIYYSQIVNDFQKGDIAEGYSVSREKKESFPLTVTSAQKNPTAFYLCASSIFTGSNYGYTFGSGTRLTVV.

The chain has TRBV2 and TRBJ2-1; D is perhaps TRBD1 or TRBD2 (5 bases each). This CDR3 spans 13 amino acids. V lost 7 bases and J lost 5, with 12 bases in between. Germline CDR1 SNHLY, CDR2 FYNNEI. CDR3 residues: CASMRGGNNEQFF. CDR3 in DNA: TGTGCCAGCATGCGTGGGGGTAACAATGAGCAGTTCTTC.

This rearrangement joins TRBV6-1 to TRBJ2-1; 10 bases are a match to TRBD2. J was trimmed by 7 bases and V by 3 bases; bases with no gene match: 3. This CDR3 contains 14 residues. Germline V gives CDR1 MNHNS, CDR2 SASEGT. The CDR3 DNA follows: TGTGCCAGCAGTGACGGGACTAGCGAAAATGAGCAGTTCTTC. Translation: CASSDGTSENEQFF.

The CDR3 spells CASSLTGRPNSPLHF. As DNA, the CDR3 is TGCGCCAGCAGCCTCACGGGACGGCCAAATTCACCCCTCCACTTT. The V and J genes are TRBV4-3 and TRBJ1-6, with a possible D match to TRBD1 (5 bases). Germline V lookup: CDR1 LGHNA, CDR2 YSLEER. The CDR3 is made up of 15 amino acids. The germline V and J ends were trimmed by 4 bases and 7 bases, with 14 bases remaining between them.

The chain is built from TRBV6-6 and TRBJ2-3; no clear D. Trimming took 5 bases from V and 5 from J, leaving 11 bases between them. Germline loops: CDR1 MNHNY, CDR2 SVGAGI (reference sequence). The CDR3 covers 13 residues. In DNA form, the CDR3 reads TGTGCCAGCAGTCCTGACGCCTTAGATACGCAGTATTTT. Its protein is CASSPDALDTQYF.

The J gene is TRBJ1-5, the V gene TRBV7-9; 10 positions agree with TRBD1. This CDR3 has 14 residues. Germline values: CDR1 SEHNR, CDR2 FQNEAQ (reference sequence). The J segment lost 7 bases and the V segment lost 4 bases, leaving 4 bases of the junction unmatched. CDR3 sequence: CASSSTGGLQPQHF. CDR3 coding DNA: TGTGCCAGCAGCTCGACAGGGGGCTTGCAGCCCCAGCATTTT.

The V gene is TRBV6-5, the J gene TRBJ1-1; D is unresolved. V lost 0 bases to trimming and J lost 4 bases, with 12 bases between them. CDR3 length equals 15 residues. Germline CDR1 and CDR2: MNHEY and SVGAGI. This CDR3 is CASSYSPVLGTEAFF. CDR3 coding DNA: TGTGCCAGCAGTTACTCTCCGGTGCTCGGCACTGAAGCTTTCTTT.

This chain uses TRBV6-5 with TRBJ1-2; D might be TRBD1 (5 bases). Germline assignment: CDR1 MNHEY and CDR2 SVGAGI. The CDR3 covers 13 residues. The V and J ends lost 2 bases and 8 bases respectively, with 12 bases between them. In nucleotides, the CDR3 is TGTGCCAGCAGTTACGGGACCCTGGCGGGCTACACCTTC. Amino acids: CASSYGTLAGYTF.

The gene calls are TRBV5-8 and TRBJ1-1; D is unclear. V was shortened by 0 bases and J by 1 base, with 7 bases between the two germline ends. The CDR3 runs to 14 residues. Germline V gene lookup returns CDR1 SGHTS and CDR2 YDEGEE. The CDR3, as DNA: TGTGCCAGCAGCTTGGTAGTGCGGAACACTGAAGCTTTCTTT. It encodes CASSLVVRNTEAFF.

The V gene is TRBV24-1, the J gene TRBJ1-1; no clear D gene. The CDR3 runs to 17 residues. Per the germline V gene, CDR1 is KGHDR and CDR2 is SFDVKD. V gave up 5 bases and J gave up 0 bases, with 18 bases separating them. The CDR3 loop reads CATSVLVRRPLNTEAFF. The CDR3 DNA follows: TGTGCCACCAGTGTCCTAGTACGACGCCCGCTGAACACTGAAGCTTTCTTT.

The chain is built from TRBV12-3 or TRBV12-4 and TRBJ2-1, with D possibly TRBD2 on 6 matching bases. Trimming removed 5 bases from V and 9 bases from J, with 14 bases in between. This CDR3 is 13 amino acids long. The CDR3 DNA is TGTGCCAGCAGTCACGGGGGACGGATTGAGCAGTTCTTC. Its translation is CASSHGGRIEQFF.

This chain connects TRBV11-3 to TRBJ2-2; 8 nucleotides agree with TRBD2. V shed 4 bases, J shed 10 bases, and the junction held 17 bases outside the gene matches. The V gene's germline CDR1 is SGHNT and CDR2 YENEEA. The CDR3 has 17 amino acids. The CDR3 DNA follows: TGTGCCAGCAGCTGGGTCGGCGTTAGCGGGGTAGCCGAGGAGCTGTTTTTT. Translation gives CASSWVGVSGVAEELFF.

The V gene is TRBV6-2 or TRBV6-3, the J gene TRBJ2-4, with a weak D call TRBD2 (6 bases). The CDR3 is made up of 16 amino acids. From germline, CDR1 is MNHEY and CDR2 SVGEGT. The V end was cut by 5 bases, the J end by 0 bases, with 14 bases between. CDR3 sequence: CASSQEWDLAKNIQYF. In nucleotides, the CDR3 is TGTGCCAGCAGTCAAGAGTGGGACTTAGCCAAAAACATTCAGTACTTC.

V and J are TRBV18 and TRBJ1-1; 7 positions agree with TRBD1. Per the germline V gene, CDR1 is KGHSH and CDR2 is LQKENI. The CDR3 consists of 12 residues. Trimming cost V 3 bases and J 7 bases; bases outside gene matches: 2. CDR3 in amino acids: CASSPDRDEAFF. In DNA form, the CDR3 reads TGTGCCAGCTCACCTGACAGGGATGAAGCTTTCTTT.

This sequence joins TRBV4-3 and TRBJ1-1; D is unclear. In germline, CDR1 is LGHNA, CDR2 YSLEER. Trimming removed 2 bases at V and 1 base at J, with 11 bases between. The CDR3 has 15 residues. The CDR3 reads CASSQRLTENTEAFF. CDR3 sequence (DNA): TGCGCCAGCAGCCAACGCCTCACAGAGAACACTGAAGCTTTCTTT.

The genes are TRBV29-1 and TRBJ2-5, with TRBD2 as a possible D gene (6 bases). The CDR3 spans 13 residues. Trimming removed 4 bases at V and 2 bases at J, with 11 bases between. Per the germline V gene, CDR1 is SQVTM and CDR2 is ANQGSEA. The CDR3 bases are TGCAGCGTTGGCCGGGACTCACAAGAGACCCAGTACTTC. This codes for CSVGRDSQETQYF.

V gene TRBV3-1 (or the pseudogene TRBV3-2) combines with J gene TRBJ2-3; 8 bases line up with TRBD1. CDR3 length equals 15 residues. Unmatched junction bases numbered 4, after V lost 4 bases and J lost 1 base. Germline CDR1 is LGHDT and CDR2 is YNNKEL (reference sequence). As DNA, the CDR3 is TGTGCCAGCAGCCGCAGGGGGCGCGGCACAGATACGCAGTATTTT. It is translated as CASSRRGRGTDTQYF.

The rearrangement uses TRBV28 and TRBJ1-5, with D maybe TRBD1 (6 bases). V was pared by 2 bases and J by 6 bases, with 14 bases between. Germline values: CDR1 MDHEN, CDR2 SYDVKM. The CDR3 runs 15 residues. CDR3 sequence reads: CASSLPGEFGQPQHF. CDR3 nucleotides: TGTGCCAGCAGTTTACCAGGGGAGTTCGGTCAGCCCCAGCATTTT.

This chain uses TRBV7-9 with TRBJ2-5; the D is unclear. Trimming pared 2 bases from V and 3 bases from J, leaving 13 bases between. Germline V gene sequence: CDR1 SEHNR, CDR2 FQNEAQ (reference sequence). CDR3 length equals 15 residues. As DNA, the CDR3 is TGTGCCAGCAGCTTAAATCAAAACCTAAAAGAGACCCAGTACTTC. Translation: CASSLNQNLKETQYF.

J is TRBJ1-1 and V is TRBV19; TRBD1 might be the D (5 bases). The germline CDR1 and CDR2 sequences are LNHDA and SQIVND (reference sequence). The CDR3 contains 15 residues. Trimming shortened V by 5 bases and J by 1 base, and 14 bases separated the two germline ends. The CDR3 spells CASSPLEGRNTEAFF. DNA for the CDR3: TGTGCCAGTAGTCCCTTGGAGGGGAGGAACACTGAAGCTTTCTTT.

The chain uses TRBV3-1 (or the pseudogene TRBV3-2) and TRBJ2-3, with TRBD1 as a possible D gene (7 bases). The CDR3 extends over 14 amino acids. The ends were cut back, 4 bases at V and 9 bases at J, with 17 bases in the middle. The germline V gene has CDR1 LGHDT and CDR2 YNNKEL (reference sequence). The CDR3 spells CASSPGIPGGTQYF. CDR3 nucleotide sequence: TGTGCCAGCAGCCCGGGGATCCCAGGGGGGACGCAGTATTTT.

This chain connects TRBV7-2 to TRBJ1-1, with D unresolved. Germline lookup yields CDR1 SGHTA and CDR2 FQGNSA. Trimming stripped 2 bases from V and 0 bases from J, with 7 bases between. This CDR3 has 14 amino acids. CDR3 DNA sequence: TGTGCCAGCAGCTTAAGAGGTATGAACACTGAAGCTTTCTTT. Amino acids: CASSLRGMNTEAFF.

The CDR3 protein is CASSWGNEQYF. CDR3 in DNA: TGTGCCAGCAGTTGGGGGAACGAGCAGTACTTC. The V and J genes are TRBV28 and TRBJ2-7; TRBD1 or TRBD2 may be the D gene (5 bases each). Trimming left V 4 bases short and J 5 bases short, with 6 bases between. The CDR3 extends over 11 amino acids. Germline V gene sequence: CDR1 MDHEN, CDR2 SYDVKM.